This passage covers 4 T cell receptor beta chains from one sample sequenced in a study of cytomegalovirus exposure and HLA in healthy donors. The PCR was carried out with 60 Vbeta primers and 13 Jbeta primers. Sequencing was performed with immunoSEQ multiplex PCR; in TCRdb, only in-frame clones are kept and a portion is missing. The sample lists about 200,000 clones; 82% were seen once. The specimen sequenced was PBMCs. All receptors derive from a boy younger than 10 in good health and CMV-seronegative.

The CDR3 protein is CASSITSGGLYEQYF. CDR3 sequence (DNA): TGTGCCAGCAGTATCACTAGCGGGGGGTTATACGAGCAGTACTTC. The chain combines TRBV6-5 with TRBJ2-7; 12 bases align to TRBD2. V was clipped by 5 bases and J by 4 bases; unmatched bases: 6. Germline V gene lookup returns CDR1 MNHEY and CDR2 SVGAGI. The CDR3 is 15 residues long.

The chain recombines TRBV6-5 with TRBJ1-4, with a tentative D call TRBD1 (5 bases). Germline CDR1 reads MNHEY; CDR2 reads SVGAGI. Trimming stripped 7 bases from V and 3 bases from J, with 12 bases between. This CDR3 is 14 amino acids long. CDR3 sequence (DNA): TGTGCCAGCAAGCCAGGGCTGTCTAATGAAAAACTGTTTTTT. Translating it yields CASKPGLSNEKLFF.

The rearrangement uses TRBV19 and TRBJ1-2, with unresolved D. This CDR3 comprises 15 residues. Germline V CDR1 and CDR2: LNHDA, SQIVND (reference sequence). Trimming left V 7 bases short and J 4 bases short, with 19 bases between. CDR3 DNA sequence: TGTGCCAGTACCCCCCTTGGCCGGGAGGCCTATGGCTACACCTTC. Amino acids: CASTPLGREAYGYTF.

The genes are TRBV30 and TRBJ1-6; D remains unclear. The CDR3 consists of 14 residues. Germline CDR1 is GTSNPN and CDR2 is SVGIG (reference sequence). V lost 8 bases and J 4 bases, leaving 15 bases between the germline ends. Written as DNA, the CDR3 is TGTGCCGCACATTACAGAGCATATAATTCACCCCTCCACTTT. This sequence encodes CAAHYRAYNSPLHF. Using reference TRBV30 and TRBJ1-6 for the parts outside the CDR3, the full variable domain is SQTIHQWPATLVQPVGSPLSLECTVEGTSNPNLYWYRQAAGRGLQLLFYSVGIGQISSEVPQNLSASRPQDRQFILSSKKLLLSDSGFYLCAAHYRAYNSPLHFGNGTRLTVT.